This T cell receptor (beta chain) was profiled in a study of T cell repertoires in cytomegalovirus infection. Study-wide background: Both CMV infection and a matching HLA type were indicated by public TCR beta signatures.

V lost 0 bases to trimming and J lost 5 bases, with 4 bases between them. Germline CDR1 reads MNHNY; CDR2 reads SVGAGI (reference sequence). The CDR3 covers 13 residues. Study-wide results and caveats: Within the response measured ex vivo, HLA-C-restricted CMV-specific TCR beta clonotypes were dominant. Totalled public TCR beta family frequency picked out people who carried CMV plus the relevant HLA.

Via MiXCR, TCRdb re-called the reads, giving one row per CDR3 protein. Here the sample spans roughly 54,000 distinct CDR3 sequences, about a third being singletons. Comment on this clonotype: Antigen unknown.

The sample comprised PBMCs, sequenced either directly or after in vitro stimulation (not recorded which). The receptor's source is a human donor in good health (CMV status not recorded). Some clones in this sample may be carry-over from other donors' samples. The rearrangement joins TRBV6-6 to TRBJ2-2; D uncertain. CDR3: CASSYSETGELFF. CDR3 DNA sequence: TGTGCCAGCAGTTACTCAGAGACCGGGGAGCTGTTTTTT.